Below are 24 T cell receptor beta chains sequenced from a single sample in a study of OX40 agonist ivuxolimab in advanced cancers. Clones were read by immunoSEQ multiplex PCR, and TCRdb kept only the in-frame ones, dropping some. The profile shows 55,000 to 75,000 clones, 80% to 90% of them singletons. The source material was CD4+ or CD8+ T cells sorted from blood, sampled in a trial of the OX40 agonist ivuxolimab. These receptor sequences come from an adult with an advanced solid tumor such as melanoma, head and neck, liver or kidney cancer.

This chain joins TRBV7-2 and TRBJ2-6; 9 nucleotides align to TRBD1. The length of the CDR3 is 17 residues. V shed 4 bases, J shed 0 bases, and the junction held 4 bases outside the gene matches. In germline, CDR1 is SGHTA, CDR2 FQGNSA. The CDR3 coding sequence is TGTGCCAGCAGCTCGGGACAGGGTGGCTCTGGGGCCAACGTCCTGACTTTC. Its protein is CASSSGQGGSGANVLTF. Full variable domain (missing parts from reference TRBV7-2 and TRBJ2-6): GAGVSQSPSNKVTEKGKDVELRCDPISGHTALYWYRQSLGQGLEFLIYFQGNSAPDKSGLPSDRFSAERTGGSVSTLTIQRTQQEDSAVYLCASSSGQGGSGANVLTFGAGSRLTVL.

This clone was detected only a few times. The V and J genes are TRBV5-4 and TRBJ1-1; TRBD1 matches at 7 bases. This CDR3 is 13 amino acids long. The germline V gene encodes CDR1 SGHNT and CDR2 YYREEE (reference sequence). V was clipped by 7 bases and J by 1 base; unmatched bases: 4. CDR3 sequence (DNA): TGTGCCAGCGCGGGACAGAGGAACACTGAAGCTTTCTTT. Translated: CASAGQRNTEAFF.

The V gene is TRBV29-1, the J gene TRBJ2-2; D gene unclear. CDR3 length equals 10 residues. The germline gives CDR1 SQVTM, CDR2 ANQGSEA. Trimming took off 7 bases at V and 6 bases at J, with 6 bases between the two ends. This CDR3 is CSALAGELFF. The CDR3 DNA sequence: TGCAGCGCCCTTGCCGGGGAGCTGTTTTTT.

The chain uses TRBV7-6 and TRBJ1-5, with a tentative D call TRBD1 (6 bases). Germline V lookup: CDR1 SGHVS, CDR2 FNYEAQ. Trimming took 5 bases from V and 7 from J, leaving 12 bases between them. This CDR3 spans 13 amino acids. The CDR3 DNA is TGTGCCAGCAGCCCCGACAGGTCCCAGCCCCAGCATTTT. Translation: CASSPDRSQPQHF.

The chain employs TRBV7-3 and TRBJ1-1; weak D call: TRBD1 (5 bases). CDR1 and CDR2 (germline): SGHTA, FQGTGA. The length of the CDR3 is 14 residues. Trimming stripped 0 bases from V and 3 bases from J, with 8 bases between. The DNA for the CDR3 is TGTGCCAGCAGCTTAACCGGGGCTGACACTGAAGCTTTCTTT. Amino acid sequence: CASSLTGADTEAFF.

This chain joins TRBV5-6 and TRBJ2-4; D possibly corresponds to TRBD1 (5 bases). The germline CDR1 and CDR2 sequences are SGHDT and YYEEEE. V lost 4 bases to trimming and J lost 8 bases, with 10 bases between them. The CDR3 length is 12 residues. In DNA, the CDR3 is TGTGCCAGCAGCAACCGACAGTACATTCAGTACTTC. It is translated as CASSNRQYIQYF.

Notes on this clone: At one boundary the junction diverges from the germline segment, which might be a read error. This chain uses TRBV28 with TRBJ2-7, with D perhaps assigned TRBD1 or TRBD2 (5 bases each). The CDR3 loop spans 11 amino acids. Germline CDR1 and CDR2: MDHEN and SYDVKM. The CDR3 nucleotides read TGCGCCCCCCGGGGCCGTTACGAGCAGTACTTC. Amino acid sequence: CAPRGRYEQYF.

This sequence joins TRBV18 and TRBJ2-5; possibly TRBD1 for D (6 bases). This CDR3 comprises 13 residues. CDR1 KGHSH and CDR2 LQKENI come from the germline V gene. The germline V and J ends were trimmed by 5 bases and 5 bases, with 12 bases remaining between them. CDR3 loop: CASSAQGRETQYF. As DNA, the CDR3 is TGTGCCAGCTCAGCACAGGGTCGGGAGACCCAGTACTTC.

This CDR3 is CASSPQDMSNQPQHF. For the CDR3, the DNA is TGTGCCAGCAGCCCCCAGGACATGAGCAATCAGCCCCAGCATTTT. The V gene is TRBV7-2, the J gene TRBJ1-5; tentative D call: TRBD1 (5 bases). Germline CDR1 SGHTA, CDR2 FQGNSA. V was shortened by 5 bases and J by 1 base, with 12 bases between the two germline ends. The CDR3 runs to 15 residues.

This clone was counted a few times. At one of its ends the junction is not consistent with the germline gene, which may arise from a read error. The chain is built from TRBV29-1 and TRBJ2-7, with D hard to call. Germline CDR1 SQVTM, CDR2 ANQGSEA. This CDR3 is 13 amino acids long. Written as DNA, the CDR3 is TGCAGCGTTGAAGACCGGCTCTCCTACAAGCAGTACTTC. It yields the protein CSVEDRLSYKQYF.

As concerns this clone: This sample also contains other DNA sequences that code for the same CDR3. The V and J genes are TRBV4-3 and TRBJ2-5, with D possibly matching TRBD1 (6 bases). Germline CDR1 LGHNA, CDR2 YSLEER. The length of the CDR3 is 13 residues. V shed 6 bases and J shed 2 bases, with 10 bases lying between them. CDR3 bases: TGCGCCAGCAGTAGGACAGTGCAAGAGACCCAGTACTTC. Translated: CASSRTVQETQYF.

This clone was found once. This sequence joins TRBV4-3 and TRBJ2-3; 11 bases are shared with TRBD2. Germline values: CDR1 LGHNA, CDR2 YSLEER. This CDR3 has 19 amino acids. V shed 4 bases, J shed 3 bases, and the junction held 15 bases outside the gene matches. CDR3 in DNA: TGCGCCAGCAGCCCCCTGGGGCTAGCGGGGGGCGGGGGTACAGATACGCAGTATTTT. Its protein product is CASSPLGLAGGGGTDTQYF.

The V call is TRBV27, the J call TRBJ2-1; 8 bases line up with TRBD1. The J segment lost 0 bases and the V segment lost 10 bases, leaving 11 bases of the junction unmatched. The CDR3 extends over 16 amino acids. Germline CDR1 reads MNHEY; CDR2 reads SMNVEV (reference sequence). The CDR3 sequence: CAKATGALNSYNEQFF. Here the CDR3 DNA reads TGTGCCAAGGCGACAGGGGCGCTCAACTCCTACAATGAGCAGTTCTTC.

The chain recombines TRBV6-1 with TRBJ2-7, with TRBD2 matching over 9 bases. After removal of 7 bases from V and 5 bases from J, the junction contained 12 bases not matched to a gene. The germline V gene encodes CDR1 MNHNS and CDR2 SASEGT. This CDR3 comprises 15 residues. Here the CDR3 reads CASTVGGGGSNEQYF. The CDR3 bases are TGTGCCAGCACTGTTGGCGGGGGGGGAAGTAACGAGCAGTACTTC.

This rearrangement joins TRBV5-4 to TRBJ2-6, with TRBD2 as a possible D gene (6 bases). This CDR3 contains 16 residues. From germline, CDR1 is SGHNT and CDR2 YYREEE (reference sequence). V lost 2 bases, J lost 1 base, and 10 bases lay in between. The CDR3 DNA reads as TGTGCCAGCAGCTTCGGCGGGGCTTCTGGGGCCAACGTCCTGACTTTC. Protein sequence: CASSFGGASGANVLTF.

The chain recombines TRBV5-1 with TRBJ1-6; weak D call: TRBD1 (5 bases). In germline, CDR1 is SGHRS, CDR2 YFSETQ. V gave up 0 bases and J gave up 4 bases, with 5 bases separating them. This CDR3 has 14 residues. The CDR3 sequence is CASSLEGYNSPLHF. CDR3 sequence (DNA): TGCGCCAGCAGCTTGGAGGGGTATAATTCACCCCTCCACTTT.

CDR3 residues: CASSLMGTEYGYTF. For the CDR3, the DNA is TGTGCCAGCAGCTTAATGGGGACAGAGTATGGCTACACCTTC. This sequence joins TRBV7-2 and TRBJ1-2; 7 bases are a match to TRBD1. The ends lost 2 bases at V and 5 bases at J; junction bases unmatched: 5. CDR1 and CDR2 from the germline V gene are SGHTA and FQGNSA. The CDR3 is made up of 14 amino acids.

The rearrangement links TRBV19 to TRBJ2-1; D possibly corresponds to TRBD1 (6 bases). The CDR3 runs 14 residues. The germline gives CDR1 LNHDA, CDR2 SQIVND (reference sequence). V was shortened by 3 bases and J by 5 bases, with 11 bases between the two germline ends. As DNA, the CDR3 is TGTGCCAGTAGTATTTGGGACATCGACAATGAGCAGTTCTTC. The encoded protein is CASSIWDIDNEQFF.

The chain couples TRBV4-3 to TRBJ1-6, with D possibly matching TRBD1 (5 bases). CDR3 length equals 15 residues. The V gene lost 4 bases and the J gene lost 4 bases, with 11 bases spanning the gap. The germline V gene encodes CDR1 LGHNA and CDR2 YSLEER. CDR3 amino acids: CASSPGPPYNSPLHF. The DNA for the CDR3 is TGCGCCAGCAGCCCGGGACCGCCGTATAATTCACCCCTCCACTTT.

The chain uses TRBV5-1 and TRBJ2-7; D is possibly TRBD2 (6 bases). Trimming removed 3 bases at V and 1 base at J, with 11 bases between. This CDR3 has 14 amino acids. The germline V gene encodes CDR1 SGHRS and CDR2 YFSETQ. The CDR3 nucleotides read TGCGCCAGCAGCTGGGGGGTACTATCCTACGAGCAGTACTTC. Protein: CASSWGVLSYEQYF.

The chain links TRBV5-1 to TRBJ2-1, with 7 bases fitting TRBD1. V lost 0 bases and J lost 1; bases outside the gene matches: 1. CDR1 SGHRS and CDR2 YFSETQ come from the germline V gene. This CDR3 has 15 residues. The CDR3 DNA follows: TGCGCCAGCAGCTTGGCGACAGGGTCCTACAATGAGCAGTTCTTC. Translated: CASSLATGSYNEQFF.

V gene TRBV5-4 combines with J gene TRBJ2-7; D unresolved. Germline V gene lookup returns CDR1 SGHNT and CDR2 YYREEE (reference sequence). CDR3 size: 12 residues. V was trimmed by 0 bases and J by 6 bases, leaving 7 bases between them. CDR3 sequence reads: CASSLVAGEQYF. In DNA form, the CDR3 reads TGTGCCAGCAGCTTGGTTGCAGGCGAGCAGTACTTC. The full variable domain, rest sourced from reference TRBV5-4 and TRBJ2-7, is ETGVTQSPTHLIKTRGQQVTLRCSSQSGHNTVSWYQQALGQGPQFIFQYYREEENGRGNFPPRFSGLQFPNYSSELNVNALELDDSALYLCASSLVAGEQYFGPGTRLTVT.

This clone has a handful of counts. The chain uses TRBV29-1 and TRBJ1-1, with a possible D match to TRBD1 (6 bases). From germline, CDR1 is SQVTM and CDR2 ANQGSEA. Trimming took 6 bases from V and 11 from J, leaving 22 bases between them. There are 13 residues in the CDR3. CDR3 in DNA: TGCAGCGTCGATGGCCCCGGGGGCGTGTTGGCTTTCTTT. Protein: CSVDGPGGVLAFF.

This sequence joins TRBV5-8 and TRBJ2-1, with a weak D call TRBD1 (6 bases). Germline loops: CDR1 SGHTS, CDR2 YDEGEE. The CDR3 sequence is 14 residues long. V was cut by 3 bases and J by 2 bases, with 9 bases left in between. The chain's CDR3 is CASSYTGPYNEQFF. CDR3 nucleotide sequence: TGTGCCAGCAGCTATACAGGGCCCTACAATGAGCAGTTCTTC.